This T cell receptor beta chain was found in a study of blood T cell repertoires in COVID-19. Turning to the study itself: Sample material is recorded as cDNA or gDNA derived from T cells, B-cell-depleted T cells, or PBMCs.

This CDR3 has 14 amino acids. V trimming: 6 bases; J trimming: 3 bases; junction bases outside the gene matches: 7. The V gene's germline CDR1 is SNHLY and CDR2 FYNNEI. Original processing notes: Amplified reference gene primers provided the basis for estimating nucleated cell counts. Sequenced by immunoSEQ multiplex PCR; TCRdb stores in-frame clones only, minus some. Clone size and the V and J calls come from that table; the DNA yielded D and trimming. The table records 110,000 or so clones, about 85% of them present only once. The TCR comes from a man in his forties or fifties with acute or convalescent COVID-19. The chain is built from TRBV2 and TRBJ2-5, with TRBD1 matching 7 bases. Sequenced sample: peripheral blood. As DNA, the CDR3 is TGTGCCAGCAGGGGCCTCGACAGGGAAGAGACCCAGTACTTC. It encodes CASRGLDREETQYF.